This TCR beta chain was sequenced for a study of blood T cell repertoires in COVID-19. Only in-frame clones appear in the TCRdb table, and some are missing; sequencing was by immunoSEQ multiplex PCR. The data show under 350,000 clones, with about 80% seen just once and roughly 10% held by the top ten. The CDR3 has 15 amino acids. J gave up 2 bases and V 6 bases, and 9 bases lay outside the gene matches. In germline, CDR1 is MDHEN, CDR2 SYDVKM. Details on this clone: The sample has other DNA sequences that encode this CDR3 too.

J is TRBJ1-2 and V is TRBV28; 7 nucleotides align to TRBD1. Sequencing was performed on peripheral blood. The TCR originated in a woman between 50 and 59 years old who had recovered from COVID-19. The CDR3 spells CASRPPGQLNYGYTF. The DNA for the CDR3 is TGTGCCAGCAGGCCGCCGGGACAGCTAAACTATGGCTACACCTTC.